This is a list of T cell receptor beta chains from one sample in a study of blood T cells in healthy people across ages. TCRdb independently ran MiXCR on the 5' RACE reads; one entry per CDR3 protein. Seen here are around 280,000 distinct CDR3 sequences, roughly 29% observed once, and the top ten hold around 30%. The source material was blood. Source of these receptors: a woman in her 70s in good health. The CDR3 runs from the conserved cysteine through the conserved F or W. Fields, in order: clone size, D gene, V gene, J gene, CDR3 DNA, CDR3 protein. D genes are given only for firm matches. Clone size is shown for a subset of rows, as once, few, many or a class of expanded clone.

clone_size: -
d_call: -
v_call: TRBV29-1
j_call: TRBJ2-2
cdr3_nt: TGCAGCGTTGAAGAGAAAAGGGGTCTCACCGGGGAGCTGTTTTTT
cdr3_aa: CSVEEKRGLTGELFF

clone_size: -
d_call: TRBD1
v_call: TRBV25-1
j_call: TRBJ2-2
cdr3_nt: TGTGCCAGCAGTGGAGGACAGGGCAGGTCCGGGGAGCTGTTTTTT
cdr3_aa: CASSGGQGRSGELFF

clone_size: -
d_call: -
v_call: TRBV29-1
j_call: TRBJ1-2
cdr3_nt: TGCAGCGCGTCGTTTGGGATTTCCTATGGCTACACCTTC
cdr3_aa: CSASFGISYGYTF

clone_size: -
d_call: TRBD1
v_call: TRBV20-1
j_call: TRBJ2-3
cdr3_nt: TGCAGTGCTGATGGTCGACAGGGGTCAGATACGCAGTATTTT
cdr3_aa: CSADGRQGSDTQYF

clone_size: -
d_call: TRBD1
v_call: TRBV28
j_call: TRBJ2-3
cdr3_nt: TGTGCCAGCAGTCCCGGGACAGGGGTGCTTTCAGATACGCAGTATTTT
cdr3_aa: CASSPGTGVLSDTQYF

clone_size: few
d_call: -
v_call: TRBV5-1
j_call: TRBJ2-1
cdr3_nt: TGCGCCAGCAGCGCTCAAGGAGGGACGAATGAGCAGTTCTTC
cdr3_aa: CASSAQGGTNEQFF

clone_size: few
d_call: TRBD1
v_call: TRBV6-6
j_call: TRBJ1-5
cdr3_nt: TGTGCCAGCAGCTGGGGACAGATGAATCAGCCCCAGCATTTT
cdr3_aa: CASSWGQMNQPQHF

clone_size: few
d_call: TRBD1
v_call: TRBV5-1
j_call: TRBJ2-5
cdr3_nt: TGCGCCAGCAGCGGATTGACAGGGGCGAATATGTACTTCAAAGAGACCCAGTACTTC
cdr3_aa: CASSGLTGANMYFKETQYF

clone_size: many
d_call: TRBD1
v_call: TRBV6-6
j_call: TRBJ2-7
cdr3_nt: TGTGCCAGCAGTCCCTGGGTAGGGACAGGGGGATCCGAGCAGTACTTC
cdr3_aa: CASSPWVGTGGSEQYF

clone_size: few
d_call: TRBD1
v_call: TRBV7-9
j_call: TRBJ1-6
cdr3_nt: TGTGCCAGCAGCCGACTCCCGGGACAGGGGCCGACACCCCTCCACTTT
cdr3_aa: CASSRLPGQGPTPLHF

clone_size: -
d_call: -
v_call: TRBV20-1
j_call: TRBJ2-4
cdr3_nt: TGCAGTGCTCCAAGGGGGTTAGCCAAAAACATTCAGTACTTC
cdr3_aa: CSAPRGLAKNIQYF

clone_size: -
d_call: TRBD1
v_call: TRBV20-1
j_call: TRBJ2-5
cdr3_nt: TGCAGTGCTCTGAGCCCGTGGGGGACAGGTCGGGAGACCCAGTACTTC
cdr3_aa: CSALSPWGTGRETQYF

clone_size: few
d_call: -
v_call: TRBV2
j_call: TRBJ2-1
cdr3_nt: TGTGCCAGCAGTGAAGCGCAGGGCGGGGCCAGTTGGGGGGACAATGAGCAGTTCTTC
cdr3_aa: CASSEAQGGASWGDNEQFF

clone_size: few
d_call: TRBD1
v_call: TRBV6-2/TRBV6-3
j_call: TRBJ1-4
cdr3_nt: TGTGCCAGCAGCTCCTCCGGGACAGGGGAAGTTGAAAAACTGTTTTTT
cdr3_aa: CASSSSGTGEVEKLFF

clone_size: -
d_call: -
v_call: TRBV6-5
j_call: TRBJ1-2
cdr3_nt: TGTGCCAGCAGTTCTCAACAGACTAACTATGGCTACACCTTC
cdr3_aa: CASSSQQTNYGYTF

clone_size: -
d_call: -
v_call: TRBV5-1
j_call: TRBJ2-1
cdr3_nt: TGCGCCAGCAGCCGCGGGACCACCTCCAATGAGCAGTTCTTC
cdr3_aa: CASSRGTTSNEQFF

clone_size: -
d_call: -
v_call: TRBV6-6
j_call: TRBJ2-7
cdr3_nt: TGTGCCAGCAGCCCCCCGGGCGCGGGCCAGGAGCAGTACTTC
cdr3_aa: CASSPPGAGQEQYF

clone_size: few
d_call: -
v_call: TRBV20-1
j_call: TRBJ2-1
cdr3_nt: TGCAGTGCTCGAGAAACAGGTAGAGGTCAATTCTTC
cdr3_aa: CSARETGRGQFF

clone_size: many
d_call: -
v_call: TRBV9
j_call: TRBJ2-1
cdr3_nt: TGTGCCAGCAGCACCAACCCGCCCCATGGTGAGCAGTTCTTC
cdr3_aa: CASSTNPPHGEQFF

clone_size: many
d_call: -
v_call: TRBV11-2
j_call: TRBJ2-3
cdr3_nt: TGTGCCAGCAGCTTAGCGGACCCTGGCACAGATACGCAGTATTTT
cdr3_aa: CASSLADPGTDTQYF

clone_size: few
d_call: -
v_call: TRBV10-3
j_call: TRBJ1-5
cdr3_nt: TGTGCCATCAGTGAGTCGAAACAGACCAGCATAAACAATCAGCCCCAGCATTTT
cdr3_aa: CAISESKQTSINNQPQHF

clone_size: many
d_call: -
v_call: TRBV5-1
j_call: TRBJ2-1
cdr3_nt: TGCGCCAGCAGCTTGGCCACGGCGAATGAGCAGTTCTTC
cdr3_aa: CASSLATANEQFF

clone_size: -
d_call: TRBD1
v_call: TRBV9
j_call: TRBJ2-5
cdr3_nt: TGTGCCAGCAGCGTTGGGACAGGGGGCCCAGAGACCCAGTACTTC
cdr3_aa: CASSVGTGGPETQYF

clone_size: few
d_call: -
v_call: TRBV4-3
j_call: TRBJ2-1
cdr3_nt: TGCGCCAGCAGCCAAGATTGGGGCTACAATGAGCAGTTCTTC
cdr3_aa: CASSQDWGYNEQFF

clone_size: few
d_call: TRBD2
v_call: TRBV20-1
j_call: TRBJ2-2
cdr3_nt: TGCAGCGCTGAGCGGGGGGCGGGCGGGGAGCTGTTTTTT
cdr3_aa: CSAERGAGGELFF

clone_size: many
d_call: -
v_call: TRBV7-2
j_call: TRBJ1-2
cdr3_nt: TGTGCCAGCAGCTTAGGAGATAGGATTAGGTATGGCTACACCTTC
cdr3_aa: CASSLGDRIRYGYTF

clone_size: -
d_call: -
v_call: TRBV3-1
j_call: TRBJ2-3
cdr3_nt: TGTGCCAGCAGCCAATCGGGGGCTAAAACAGATACGCAGTATTTT
cdr3_aa: CASSQSGAKTDTQYF

clone_size: few
d_call: TRBD2
v_call: TRBV7-6
j_call: TRBJ2-7
cdr3_nt: TGTGCCAGCAGCTTAATGGTGACTAGCGGGAGCGAGCAGTACTTC
cdr3_aa: CASSLMVTSGSEQYF

clone_size: few
d_call: TRBD2
v_call: TRBV20-1
j_call: TRBJ2-3
cdr3_nt: TGCAGTGCTAGACTCACGGGGGGGGTTAGCACAGATACGCAGTATTTT
cdr3_aa: CSARLTGGVSTDTQYF

clone_size: -
d_call: TRBD1
v_call: TRBV20-1
j_call: TRBJ1-4
cdr3_nt: TGCAGCGCCAAACCGGGACAGCTAGATGAAAAACTGTTTTTT
cdr3_aa: CSAKPGQLDEKLFF

clone_size: few
d_call: -
v_call: TRBV7-2
j_call: TRBJ2-2
cdr3_nt: TGTGCCAGCAGCCGAAAGGAGGTATCGGGGTCACGTACCGGGGAGCTGTTTTTT
cdr3_aa: CASSRKEVSGSRTGELFF

clone_size: many
d_call: TRBD2
v_call: TRBV28
j_call: TRBJ2-1
cdr3_nt: TGTGCCAGCAGTTTATCGGGGGGGCGGTTCTTC
cdr3_aa: CASSLSGGRFF

clone_size: -
d_call: TRBD2
v_call: TRBV20-1
j_call: TRBJ2-3
cdr3_nt: TGCAGTGCGACTGGTCGGGGGGTGAGCACAGATACGCAGTATTTT
cdr3_aa: CSATGRGVSTDTQYF

clone_size: -
d_call: -
v_call: TRBV29-1
j_call: TRBJ1-1
cdr3_nt: TGCAGCGTTGAAGTTTTTGAGGGATCGGGAGCTTTCTTT
cdr3_aa: CSVEVFEGSGAFF

clone_size: -
d_call: -
v_call: TRBV7-2
j_call: TRBJ2-1
cdr3_nt: TGTGTCAGCCTCAGGGATGGGAGCTCCTACAATGAGCAGTTCTTC
cdr3_aa: CVSLRDGSSYNEQFF

clone_size: -
d_call: -
v_call: TRBV5-5
j_call: TRBJ2-4
cdr3_nt: TGTGCCAGCAGCTTGGTACAGGGAAACATTCAGTACTTC
cdr3_aa: CASSLVQGNIQYF

clone_size: -
d_call: -
v_call: TRBV28
j_call: TRBJ2-5
cdr3_nt: TGTGCCAGCAGTCCGATGACAGGCTTGGAGACCCAGTACTTC
cdr3_aa: CASSPMTGLETQYF

clone_size: -
d_call: TRBD2
v_call: TRBV20-1
j_call: TRBJ2-4
cdr3_nt: TGCAGTGCTAGCTCAGCGGGAGGCCCGGGCATTCAGTACTTC
cdr3_aa: CSASSAGGPGIQYF

clone_size: -
d_call: TRBD1
v_call: TRBV3-1
j_call: TRBJ1-2
cdr3_nt: TGTGCCAGCAGACGCGGACAGGGAGGGTCTGGCTACACCTTC
cdr3_aa: CASRRGQGGSGYTF

clone_size: -
d_call: TRBD2
v_call: TRBV6-2/TRBV6-3
j_call: TRBJ2-2
cdr3_nt: TGTGCCAGCAGACGCCTGACTAGCGGGAGAGGTCCAGGGGAGCTGTTTTTT
cdr3_aa: CASRRLTSGRGPGELFF

clone_size: -
d_call: TRBD2
v_call: TRBV7-3
j_call: TRBJ2-2
cdr3_nt: TGTGCCAGCAGCCAGAGGGGACTAGCGGGAGATAACACCGGGGAGCTGTTTTTT
cdr3_aa: CASSQRGLAGDNTGELFF

clone_size: few
d_call: TRBD2
v_call: TRBV28
j_call: TRBJ2-1
cdr3_nt: TGTGCCAGCAGATCTTTAGCGGGAAGGGATGAGCAGTTCTTC
cdr3_aa: CASRSLAGRDEQFF

clone_size: -
d_call: -
v_call: TRBV20-1
j_call: TRBJ1-2
cdr3_nt: TGCAGTGCTAGTTACGGAATAGCTAACTATGGCTACACCTTC
cdr3_aa: CSASYGIANYGYTF

clone_size: -
d_call: TRBD1
v_call: TRBV5-1
j_call: TRBJ2-2
cdr3_nt: TGCGCCAGCAGCATAGGGGACAGGGACACCGGGGAGCTGTTTTTT
cdr3_aa: CASSIGDRDTGELFF

clone_size: -
d_call: TRBD1
v_call: TRBV25-1
j_call: TRBJ1-1
cdr3_nt: TGTGCCAGCAGAGGACAGGGCCGTCAAACTGAAGCTTTCTTT
cdr3_aa: CASRGQGRQTEAFF

clone_size: few
d_call: TRBD2
v_call: TRBV29-1
j_call: TRBJ2-7
cdr3_nt: TGCAGCGTTCTAGCGGGATCCTACGAGCAGTACTTC
cdr3_aa: CSVLAGSYEQYF